This T cell receptor beta chain is drawn from a study of cytomegalovirus exposure and HLA in healthy donors. Per the germline V gene, CDR1 is MNHNY and CDR2 is SVGAGI (reference sequence). The CDR3 has 11 amino acids. V lost 6 bases to trimming and J lost 6 bases, with 8 bases between them. The PCR contained 60 Vbeta and 13 Jbeta primers. Clones were read by immunoSEQ multiplex PCR, and TCRdb kept only the in-frame ones, dropping some. Among 65,000 to 85,000 clones listed, around 65% were seen once. Study outcomes and limitations: Sequencing had likely introduced a cluster of highly shared sequence variants as an artifact. Accurate HLA-A and HLA-B prediction from TCR beta sequences was reported for most subjects. The study had only CMV serostatus as immune exposure information. Later on, an analysis found that several of the most significant clusters appeared to be linked to common viral pathogens, which included parvovirus B19.

Notes on this clone: What it binds is unknown.

The chain links TRBV6-6 to TRBJ1-2, with D hard to call. Sequences were obtained from PBMCs. The clonotype comes from a man aged 60-69 years in good health and CMV-seropositive. Here the CDR3 DNA reads TGTGCCAGCAGCCACAGAGATGGCTACACCTTC. Translation gives CASSHRDGYTF.